The 17 T cell receptor beta chains listed next were all sequenced from one sample in a study of CD8 T cells in Susac syndrome. The RNA input was roughly 0.45 to 1 ug, and it was reverse transcribed with random hexamers. TCRdb reanalysed the immunoSEQ multiplex PCR reads using MiXCR and keeps one entry per CDR3 protein. The sample records 75,000 to 95,000 distinct CDR3 sequences, roughly nine tenths being singletons. The sequenced sample was CD8+ T cells from PBMCs. These receptors were obtained from a human donor with multiple sclerosis.

The V and J genes are TRBV9 and TRBJ2-3; either TRBD1 or TRBD2 may supply D (5 bases each). This CDR3 contains 16 residues. Germline V CDR1 and CDR2: SGDLS, YYNGEE. The V end was cut by 0 bases, the J end by 2 bases, with 13 bases between. CDR3 region: CASSVESGHPTDTQYF. For the CDR3, the DNA is TGTGCCAGCAGCGTAGAAAGCGGACATCCCACAGATACGCAGTATTTT.

This clonotype has only one observation. The rearrangement joins TRBV19 to TRBJ2-2, with D perhaps matching TRBD1 (6 bases). CDR1 and CDR2 (germline): LNHDA, SQIVND (reference sequence). The CDR3 has 14 residues. V dropped 7 bases and J dropped 4 bases, with 13 bases sitting between them. In DNA, the CDR3 is TGTGCCAGTACGTGGACAGTAAGCACCGGGGAGCTGTTTTTT. This gives the protein CASTWTVSTGELFF.

The rearrangement uses TRBV7-2 and TRBJ2-5; unclear D gene. Trimming took 5 bases from V and 3 from J, leaving 10 bases between them. Germline V gene sequence: CDR1 SGHTA, CDR2 FQGNSA. The CDR3 runs 13 residues. CDR3 coding DNA: TGTGCCAGCAGCCCTCGGACCGAAGAGACCCAGTACTTC. Translating it yields CASSPRTEETQYF.

The rearrangement links TRBV30 to TRBJ2-7; D uncertain. CDR1 is GTSNPN and CDR2 is SVGIG in the germline V gene (reference sequence). Trimming cost V 3 bases and J 1 base, with 10 bases left between them. The length of the CDR3 is 13 residues. The CDR3 DNA sequence: TGTGCCTGGAGAGAGACTGGATCCTACGAGCAGTACTTC. Translated, it gives CAWRETGSYEQYF.

The chain couples TRBV29-1 to TRBJ1-2, with TRBD1 identical over 7 bases. The ends lost 4 bases at V and 3 bases at J; junction bases unmatched: 5. The CDR3 has 13 amino acids. Germline values: CDR1 SQVTM, CDR2 ANQGSEA. CDR3 protein: CSVGQGGYYGYTF. CDR3 DNA: TGCAGCGTTGGACAGGGCGGGTACTATGGCTACACCTTC.

The J gene is TRBJ2-7, the V gene TRBV13, with D maybe TRBD2 (5 bases). Germline V CDR1 and CDR2: PRHDT, FYEKMQ (reference sequence). V was shortened by 2 bases and J by 7 bases, with 15 bases between the two germline ends. The CDR3 has 14 residues. The CDR3 is CASSLSLARQEQYF. The DNA for the CDR3 is TGTGCCAGCAGCTTAAGCCTAGCAAGGCAGGAGCAGTACTTC.

The V and J genes are TRBV5-4 and TRBJ2-1, with 9 bases that match TRBD2. V lost 2 bases and J lost 7; bases outside the gene matches: 7. The CDR3 length is 15 residues. The germline CDR1 and CDR2 sequences are SGHNT and YYREEE (reference sequence). Here the CDR3 reads CASSFAAGGWNEQFF. The CDR3 region has the DNA TGTGCCAGCAGCTTCGCAGCGGGGGGATGGAATGAGCAGTTCTTC.

The chain has TRBV11-1 and TRBJ2-3; 11 bases map to TRBD2. This CDR3 comprises 15 residues. The J segment lost 5 bases and the V segment lost 5 bases, leaving 6 bases of the junction unmatched. CDR1 and CDR2 from the germline V gene are SGHAT and FQDESV (reference sequence). CDR3 sequence (DNA): TGTGCCAGCAGCCTTAGCGGGGGGGCTGGAGATACGCAGTATTTT. Translation gives CASSLSGGAGDTQYF.

The chain couples TRBV19 to TRBJ1-5; weak D call: TRBD1 (6 bases). The germline V gene encodes CDR1 LNHDA and CDR2 SQIVND (reference sequence). Trimming removed 10 bases at V and 5 bases at J, with 21 bases between. The CDR3 is made up of 15 amino acids. CDR3 loop: CATSSGGLTYQPQHF. The DNA for the CDR3 is TGTGCCACCTCTTCCGGGGGGCTAACTTATCAGCCCCAGCATTTT.

This clonotype was picked up a small number of times. The chain links TRBV7-9 to TRBJ1-3; D remains unclear. Trimming cost V 6 bases and J 4 bases, with 4 bases left between them. The length of the CDR3 is 11 residues. The germline V gene encodes CDR1 SEHNR and CDR2 FQNEAQ (reference sequence). In nucleotides, the CDR3 is TGTGCCAGCAGGGGGGGAAACACCATATATTTT. Translated, it gives CASRGGNTIYF.

This clonotype occurred once. The gene calls are TRBV19 and TRBJ1-2; 7 nucleotides align to TRBD1. The CDR3 consists of 16 residues. Germline CDR1 reads LNHDA; CDR2 reads SQIVND (reference sequence). The V segment lost 5 bases and the J segment 2 bases; nucleotides outside the gene matches: 11. For the CDR3, the DNA is TGTGCCAGTAGTTTCGATTATGGGACAGTCAACTATGGCTACACCTTC. Its protein product is CASSFDYGTVNYGYTF.

The rearrangement links TRBV5-6 to TRBJ2-1, with D hard to call. V lost 2 bases to trimming and J lost 7 bases, with 10 bases between them. In germline, CDR1 is SGHDT, CDR2 YYEEEE. There are 13 residues in the CDR3. In DNA form, the CDR3 reads TGTGCCAGCAGCTTCGGCTCTCGGAATGAGCAGTTCTTC. Its protein product is CASSFGSRNEQFF. Using reference TRBV5-6 and TRBJ2-1 for the parts outside the CDR3, the full variable domain is DAGVTQSPTHLIKTRGQQVTLRCSPKSGHDTVSWYQQALGQGPQFIFQYYEEEERQRGNFPDRFSGHQFPNYSSELNVNALLLGDSALYLCASSFGSRNEQFFGPGTRLTVL.

The rearrangement joins TRBV12-3 or TRBV12-4 to TRBJ2-5; 9 bases are shared with TRBD1. V lost 6 bases and J lost 3; bases outside the gene matches: 2. CDR3 size: 13 residues. The CDR3, as DNA: TGTGCCAGCAGCCGGGACAGGGAAGAGACCCAGTACTTC. Amino acid sequence: CASSRDREETQYF.

V gene TRBV4-2 combines with J gene TRBJ1-5; TRBD1 matches at 12 bases. Trimming took 2 bases from V and 6 from J; bases not matched to a gene: 14. Germline loops: CDR1 LGHNA, CDR2 YNFKEQ. This CDR3 is 19 amino acids long. The CDR3 DNA sequence: TGTGCCAGCAGCCAATCCTCCGGGACAGGGGGCGCGTTCAGTCAGCCCCAGCATTTT. Amino acids: CASSQSSGTGGAFSQPQHF.

The chain employs TRBV10-3 and TRBJ2-1; D call uncertain. Germline CDR1 is ENHRY and CDR2 is SYGVKD. This CDR3 spans 12 amino acids. Trimming took 2 bases from V and 5 from J, leaving 4 bases between them. The CDR3 region is CAISEIDNEQFF. The CDR3 nucleotides read TGTGCCATCAGTGAGATAGACAATGAGCAGTTCTTC.

The chain has TRBV27 and TRBJ1-4, with D maybe TRBD1 (5 bases). The CDR3 runs to 11 residues. Germline CDR1 reads MNHEY; CDR2 reads SMNVEV (reference sequence). Trimming left V 6 bases short and J 10 bases short, with 9 bases between. The CDR3 region has the DNA TGTGCCAGCAGAGACACAGGAAAACTGTTTTTT. Translated: CASRDTGKLFF.

The V call is TRBV19, the J call TRBJ1-6; the match to TRBD1 covers 9 bases. The CDR3 length is 14 residues. Germline V CDR1 and CDR2: LNHDA, SQIVND (reference sequence). V was pared by 6 bases and J by 8 bases, with 5 bases of the junction left unmatched. The DNA of the CDR3 is TGTGCCAGTAGATCCGGGACAGGGTATTCACCCCTCCACTTT. As protein: CASRSGTGYSPLHF.